Given below is one TCR beta chain in context. Germline lookup yields CDR1 MGHRA and CDR2 YSYEKL. CDR3 length: 16 amino acids. The J segment lost 8 bases and the V segment lost 1 base, leaving 7 bases of the junction unmatched. This record belongs to a study of blood T cell repertoires in COVID-19. In the study's own analysis: Scientists estimated how many nucleated cells there were by amplifying reference gene primers. The table came from immunoSEQ multiplex PCR; TCRdb's copy has only in-frame clones and leaves some out. V, J and clone size are taken as reported in that table, and D and trimming were inferred from the DNA itself. The data contain around 230,000 clones, roughly nine tenths of them singletons.

The sequencing sample was made of peripheral blood. V usage is TRBV4-1 and J usage is TRBJ2-4; 11 nucleotides agree with TRBD2. This clonotype originated in a man between 35 and 55 years old with acute or convalescent COVID-19. The CDR3, as DNA: TGCGCCAGCAGCCAAGGACTAGCGGGGTTATGGGACATTCAGTACTTC. Translation: CASSQGLAGLWDIQYF.